This T cell receptor beta chain originates from a study of T cell responses to AZD1222 COVID-19 vaccine. Study results and caveats: Only a handful of AZD1222 recipients were seropositive at baseline.

Sequencing used immunoSEQ multiplex PCR; TCRdb keeps in-frame clones, though not all of them. The sample yields approximately 100,000 clones, roughly 90% seen once. Germline CDR1 SGDLS, CDR2 YYNGEE. This CDR3 region has 16 residues. The V and J ends lost 2 bases and 4 bases respectively, with 16 bases between them. This clone was picked up one time. The antigen is not known. V is TRBV9 and J is TRBJ2-1, with a possible D match to TRBD1 (7 bases). The sequence was obtained from an adult in good health. The sample consisted of peripheral blood, taken on day 0 of AZD1222 vaccination. The CDR3 sequence: CASSVRGAGGYNEQFF. The CDR3 DNA is TGTGCCAGCAGCGTTAGGGGGGCAGGGGGGTACAATGAGCAGTTCTTC.